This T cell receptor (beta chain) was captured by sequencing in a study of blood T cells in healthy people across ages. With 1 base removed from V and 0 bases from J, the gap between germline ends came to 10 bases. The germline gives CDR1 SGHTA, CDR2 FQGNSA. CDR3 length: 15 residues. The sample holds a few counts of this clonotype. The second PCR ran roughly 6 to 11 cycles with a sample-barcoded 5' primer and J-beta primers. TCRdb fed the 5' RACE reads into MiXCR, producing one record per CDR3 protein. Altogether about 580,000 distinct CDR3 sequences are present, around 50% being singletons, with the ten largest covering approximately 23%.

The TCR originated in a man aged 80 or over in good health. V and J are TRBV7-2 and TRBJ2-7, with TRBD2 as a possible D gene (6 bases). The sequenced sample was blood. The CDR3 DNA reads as TGTGCCAGCAGCTTAGAATCGGGACTCTCCTACGAGCAGTACTTC. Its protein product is CASSLESGLSYEQYF. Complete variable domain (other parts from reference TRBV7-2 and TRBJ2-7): GAGVSQSPSNKVTEKGKDVELRCDPISGHTALYWYRQSLGQGLEFLIYFQGNSAPDKSGLPSDRFSAERTGGSVSTLTIQRTQQEDSAVYLCASSLESGLSYEQYFGPGTRLTVT.